These 19 T cell receptor beta chains were all obtained from the same sample, sequenced in a study of T cell responses to AZD1222 COVID-19 vaccine. Clones were read by immunoSEQ multiplex PCR, and TCRdb kept only the in-frame ones, dropping some. The sample has more than 95,000 clones, 90% to 95% seen once; the top ten hold under 50%. Sequenced material: peripheral blood, taken on day 0 of AZD1222 vaccination. The receptors were gathered from an adult in good health.

The chain employs TRBV5-6 and TRBJ1-4; possible D gene TRBD1, 6 bases. The germline V gene has CDR1 SGHDT and CDR2 YYEEEE. CDR3 length: 16 residues. V lost 3 bases, J lost 2 bases, and 14 bases lay in between. The CDR3 coding sequence is TGTGCCAGCAGCTACATGACAGGCTCGACTAATGAAAAACTGTTTTTT. It specifies CASSYMTGSTNEKLFF.

This clone has a handful of counts. The chain is built from TRBV4-1 and TRBJ2-7, with 9 bases that match TRBD1. This CDR3 region has 15 residues. CDR1 and CDR2 from the germline V gene are MGHRA and YSYEKL. Trimming took 1 base from V and 9 from J; bases not matched to a gene: 10. The chain's CDR3 is CASSQAKIQGAWQYF. CDR3 nucleotides: TGCGCCAGCAGCCAAGCCAAGATACAGGGGGCCTGGCAGTACTTC.

The rearrangement uses TRBV7-8 and TRBJ1-6; unclear D gene. The CDR3 loop spans 16 amino acids. Germline V lookup: CDR1 SGHVS, CDR2 FQNEAQ. V was clipped by 4 bases and J by 9 bases, with 19 bases between them. This CDR3 reads CASSYRQLGLTSPLHF. As DNA, the CDR3 is TGTGCCAGCAGCTATCGGCAGCTCGGACTGACTTCACCCCTCCACTTT.

V gene TRBV5-1 combines with J gene TRBJ2-1; TRBD2 is a possible D gene (6 bases). The V and J ends lost 4 bases and 8 bases respectively, with 25 bases between them. Germline V gene lookup returns CDR1 SGHRS and CDR2 YFSETQ. This CDR3 comprises 17 residues. The CDR3 DNA follows: TGCGCCAGCAGCCCCGGGCGCGGGGCAGTATATTCGGATGAGCAGTTCTTC. Encoded protein: CASSPGRGAVYSDEQFF. Full variable domain (remainder filled in from reference TRBV5-1 and TRBJ2-1): KAGVTQTPRYLIKTRGQQVTLSCSPISGHRSVSWYQQTPGQGLQFLFEYFSETQRNKGNFPGRFSGRQFSNSRSEMNVSTLELGDSALYLCASSPGRGAVYSDEQFFGPGTRLTVL.

The chain joins TRBV3-1 (or the pseudogene TRBV3-2) to TRBJ2-3, with D possibly being TRBD2 (6 bases). The V end was cut by 6 bases, the J end by 0 bases, with 10 bases between. The CDR3 spans 14 residues. CDR1 LGHDT and CDR2 YNNKEL come from the germline V gene (reference sequence). The CDR3 sequence: CASSRRGSTDTQYF. CDR3 in DNA: TGTGCCAGCAGTAGACGGGGGAGCACAGATACGCAGTATTTT.

J is TRBJ2-5 and V is TRBV5-4; D gene unclear. Germline V lookup: CDR1 SGHNT, CDR2 YYREEE (reference sequence). Trimming took 2 bases from V and 5 from J, leaving 4 bases between them. This CDR3 has 11 residues. CDR3 in amino acids: CASSFGETQYF. Written as DNA, the CDR3 is TGTGCCAGCAGCTTTGGGGAGACCCAGTACTTC.

The V and J genes are TRBV6-1 and TRBJ2-1; 9 nucleotides align to TRBD2. This CDR3 has 15 amino acids. The germline V gene has CDR1 MNHNS and CDR2 SASEGT. After removal of 2 bases from V and 6 bases from J, the junction contained 5 bases not matched to a gene. For the CDR3, the DNA is TGTGCCAGCAGTGAATCTAGCGGGGTACCCAATGAGCAGTTCTTC. Its translation is CASSESSGVPNEQFF.

The chain couples TRBV27 to TRBJ1-6, with a weak D call TRBD1 (5 bases). V shed 7 bases and J shed 6 bases, with 13 bases lying between them. CDR3 length: 14 residues. Germline V gives CDR1 MNHEY, CDR2 SMNVEV (reference sequence). CDR3 DNA: TGTGCCAGCACCCTCGGGGGGGGTAATTCACCCCTCCACTTT. It translates to CASTLGGGNSPLHF.

The J gene is TRBJ1-2, the V gene TRBV27; a weak D match, TRBD1 (6 bases). The CDR3 consists of 13 residues. Germline CDR1 and CDR2: MNHEY and SMNVEV (reference sequence). V was shortened by 6 bases and J by 4 bases, with 12 bases between the two germline ends. Written as DNA, the CDR3 is TGTGCCAGCAGCCTCGGGGGGCTCTATGGCTACACCTTC. Its protein product is CASSLGGLYGYTF.

The chain employs TRBV28 and TRBJ1-1, with D uncertain. The CDR3 covers 11 residues. Trimming removed 3 bases from V and 4 bases from J, with 3 bases in between. Germline loops: CDR1 MDHEN, CDR2 SYDVKM. The CDR3 DNA reads as TGTGCCAGCAGTTTCGTCACTGAAGCTTTCTTT. Protein sequence: CASSFVTEAFF.

This chain connects TRBV2 to TRBJ2-3, with 13 bases aligning to TRBD2. In germline, CDR1 is SNHLY, CDR2 FYNNEI. The CDR3 contains 16 residues. The J segment lost 5 bases and the V segment lost 6 bases, leaving 8 bases of the junction unmatched. CDR3 nucleotide sequence: TGTGCCAGCAGGAGGACTAGCGGGAGTCAGGTAGATACGCAGTATTTT. This encodes CASRRTSGSQVDTQYF.

The CDR3 nucleotides read TGTGCTAGTGGTTTGGGACTAGGAGTAGATACGCAGTATTTT. Translation: CASGLGLGVDTQYF. This chain joins TRBV12-5 and TRBJ2-3, with a possible D match to TRBD2 (6 bases). V gave up 1 base and J gave up 5 bases, with 10 bases separating them. The CDR3 is made up of 14 amino acids. Germline V gives CDR1 LGHNT, CDR2 FRNRAP.

The chain is built from TRBV18 and TRBJ1-4; D gene uncertain. This CDR3 region has 13 residues. The V and J ends lost 2 bases and 4 bases respectively, with 5 bases between them. Germline CDR1 reads KGHSH; CDR2 reads LQKENI. The CDR3 spells CASSPGINEKLFF. CDR3 DNA sequence: TGTGCCAGCTCACCAGGGATTAATGAAAAACTGTTTTTT.

The V call is TRBV3-1 (or the pseudogene TRBV3-2), the J call TRBJ2-7; a weak D match, TRBD1 (6 bases). The germline CDR1 and CDR2 sequences are LGHDT and YNNKEL (reference sequence). V was shortened by 2 bases and J by 6 bases, with 17 bases between the two germline ends. This CDR3 has 15 amino acids. The CDR3 region is CASSQSAGVPPEQYF. DNA for the CDR3: TGTGCCAGCAGCCAATCGGCAGGGGTCCCCCCCGAGCAGTACTTC.

The rearrangement uses TRBV5-1 and TRBJ2-7, with D uncertain. Germline V gives CDR1 SGHRS, CDR2 YFSETQ. Trimming took off 0 bases at V and 0 bases at J, with 10 bases between the two ends. The CDR3 is made up of 15 amino acids. The CDR3 protein is CASSLGGRSSYEQYF. For the CDR3, the DNA is TGCGCCAGCAGCTTGGGAGGCCGGAGCTCCTACGAGCAGTACTTC.

In DNA, the CDR3 is TGTGCCAGCTCACGGACAGGGGGCGACTATGGCTACACCTTC. Protein product: CASSRTGGDYGYTF. The rearrangement joins TRBV18 to TRBJ1-2; TRBD1 agrees at 11 bases. V lost 4 bases to trimming and J lost 3 bases; unmatched junction nucleotides: 1. Germline CDR1 reads KGHSH; CDR2 reads LQKENI. There are 14 residues in the CDR3.

The J gene is TRBJ1-4, the V gene TRBV5-1; D perhaps matches TRBD1 (5 bases). Germline V gives CDR1 SGHRS, CDR2 YFSETQ. Trimming stripped 3 bases from V and 6 bases from J, with 12 bases between. CDR3 size: 14 residues. The CDR3 bases are TGCGCCAGCAGCTCAGGCAGGGCGGATGAAAAACTGTTTTTT. This codes for CASSSGRADEKLFF.

This clone was seen a single time. This rearrangement joins TRBV5-1 to TRBJ2-1; D not resolved. The CDR3 totals 14 residues. The germline V gene has CDR1 SGHRS and CDR2 YFSETQ. V gave up 0 bases and J gave up 6 bases, with 10 bases separating them. CDR3 coding DNA: TGCGCCAGCAGCTTGGAAATCGAGATCAATGAGCAGTTCTTC. Its translation is CASSLEIEINEQFF.

This rearrangement joins TRBV27 to TRBJ1-2, with 9 bases aligning to TRBD1. The CDR3 is 14 residues long. Trimming took 5 bases from V and 6 from J; bases not matched to a gene: 7. Germline CDR1 MNHEY, CDR2 SMNVEV (reference sequence). In DNA, the CDR3 is TGTGCCAGCAGTAGTTCGGGACAGGGTGATGGCTACACCTTC. This sequence encodes CASSSSGQGDGYTF.